Listed below are T cell receptor beta chains from one sample, sequenced in a study of sequential checkpoint blockade in melanoma. Measured with immunoSEQ multiplex PCR; TCRdb has only the in-frame clones, and not every one. The table shows just over 15,000 clones, with more than 65% occurring only once. Sequences were derived from CD8+ T cells sorted from blood (inferred from file names), sampled from a patient given nivolumab and ipilimumab in sequence. Receptors were obtained from a human donor with melanoma. The CDR3 runs from the conserved cysteine through the conserved F or W. D genes are given only for firm matches. Expanded clones are given a class, and other clones once, few, many or no size at all.

j_call,d_call,clone_size,v_call,cdr3_nt,cdr3_aa
TRBJ2-7,TRBD1,once,TRBV25-1,TGTGCCAGCAGTGCCATGGGACAGAATTACGAGCAGTACTTC,CASSAMGQNYEQYF
TRBJ2-1,NA,NA,TRBV7-2,TGTGCCAGCAGCGGGAGAACTATAGTTGCGGATGAGCAGTTCTTC,CASSGRTIVADEQFF
TRBJ2-2,NA,NA,TRBV4-1,TGCGCCAGCAGCCAAGTGAGTCGGGAGCTGTTTTTT,CASSQVSRELFF
TRBJ2-1,NA,few,TRBV29-1,TGCAGCGTGAGGGCCCTGTGGGAGGACTACAATGAGCAGTTCTTC,CSVRALWEDYNEQFF
TRBJ1-3,NA,NA,TRBV28,TGTGCCAGCAGTTTTGTCGGAGGGGGAAACACCATATATTTT,CASSFVGGGNTIYF
TRBJ2-7,TRBD2,NA,TRBV5-8,TGTGCCAGCAGCTTGGGGGGAGGGTACGAGCAGTACTTC,CASSLGGGYEQYF
TRBJ2-7,TRBD2,NA,TRBV6-5,TGTGCCAGCAAGGAGCGGGGGTACTCCTACGAGCAGTACTTC,CASKERGYSYEQYF
TRBJ2-7,TRBD2,NA,TRBV5-4,TGTGCCAGCAGCTTAGCGGCGGGGGGTTACGAGCAGTACTTC,CASSLAAGGYEQYF
TRBJ2-1,TRBD1,NA,TRBV11-2,TGTGCCAGCAGCTTATCCGGGACAGATAATGAGCAGTTCTTC,CASSLSGTDNEQFF
TRBJ2-7,NA,NA,TRBV7-6,TGTGCCAGCAGCTTAGCGGTGGGGACTGTAGGATACGAGCAGTACTTC,CASSLAVGTVGYEQYF
TRBJ2-2,NA,NA,TRBV6-1,TGTGCCAGCAGTGTACCTAGTGGCTTCACCGGGGAGCTGTTTTTT,CASSVPSGFTGELFF
TRBJ1-1,NA,once,TRBV28,TGTGCCAGCAGTCTGTCAGGACAGACCATTGAAGCTTTCTTT,CASSLSGQTIEAFF
TRBJ1-5,NA,NA,TRBV2,TGTGCCAGCAGTGTCGGGGTCAATCAGCCCCAGCATTTT,CASSVGVNQPQHF
TRBJ2-5,TRBD2,NA,TRBV11-2,TGTGCCAGCAGCCAAGGCACGGGGGGGCTTTCAGAGACCCAGTACTTC,CASSQGTGGLSETQYF
TRBJ1-2,TRBD1,few,TRBV7-9,TGTGCCAGCAGCTTAGTACAGGGGCGCACCTATGGCTACACCTTC,CASSLVQGRTYGYTF
TRBJ2-6,NA,few,TRBV4-1,TGCGCCAGCAGCCGAGACTCGAGCTCTGGGGCCAACGTCCTGACTTTC,CASSRDSSSGANVLTF
TRBJ2-7,NA,NA,TRBV11-3,TGTGCCAGCAGCTTAACAGACGCCTACGAGCAGTACTTC,CASSLTDAYEQYF
TRBJ2-1,NA,NA,TRBV7-9,TGTGCCAGCAGCCTTAATACGTGGAGGGATGAGCAGTTCTTC,CASSLNTWRDEQFF
TRBJ1-2,TRBD1,NA,TRBV9,TGTGCCAGCAGCGCCCGGACAGGGGGGAGCTATGGCTACACCTTC,CASSARTGGSYGYTF
TRBJ2-1,NA,NA,TRBV7-9,TGTGCCAGCAGCCCTGGGGGGTACAATGAGCAGTTCTTC,CASSPGGYNEQFF
TRBJ2-7,TRBD2,NA,TRBV6-1,TGTGCCAGCAGTGAAAAGGTCGGGGGGTCCTACGAGCAGTACTTC,CASSEKVGGSYEQYF
TRBJ2-7,NA,NA,TRBV6-5,TGTGCCAGCAGTACACACTACGAGCAGTACTTC,CASSTHYEQYF
TRBJ2-3,NA,once,TRBV18,TGTGCCAGCTCACCGGACTACTCAGATACGCAGTATTTT,CASSPDYSDTQYF
TRBJ2-7,TRBD1,NA,TRBV29-1,TGCAGCGTTGAGACAGGGGAGTACGAGCAGTACTTC,CSVETGEYEQYF
TRBJ2-3,NA,NA,TRBV6-5,TGTGCCAGCAGTTTCGCCCGGTCTTCAGATACGCAGTATTTT,CASSFARSSDTQYF
TRBJ2-1,TRBD1,few,TRBV15,TGTGCCACCAGCAGAGGGACAGGCATGGACAATGAGCAGTTCTTC,CATSRGTGMDNEQFF
TRBJ2-1,NA,NA,TRBV6-4,TGTGCCAGCAGTGACCGAGGTTTCAATGAGCAGTTCTTC,CASSDRGFNEQFF
TRBJ2-1,TRBD2,NA,TRBV27,TGTGCCAGCAGCCCTTCTAGCGGGGCCATCTCCTACAATGAGCAGTTCTTC,CASSPSSGAISYNEQFF
TRBJ2-7,NA,NA,TRBV19,TGTGCCAGTAGTATCGTCAGTTCCTCCTACGAGCAGTACTTC,CASSIVSSSYEQYF
TRBJ2-1,NA,NA,TRBV7-6,TGTGCCAGCAGCTTAGTCGACGGATCGGGCAATGAGCAGTTCTTC,CASSLVDGSGNEQFF
TRBJ2-2,NA,NA,TRBV19,TGTGCCAGTAGCGAGAGACAGAAATCGAACACCGGGGAGCTGTTTTTT,CASSERQKSNTGELFF
TRBJ1-1,NA,NA,TRBV18,TGTGCCAGCTCACCGTTGCGAAACACTGAAGCTTTCTTT,CASSPLRNTEAFF
TRBJ2-3,TRBD1,medium-sized,TRBV7-8,TGTGCCAGCAGCTCATCGGGACAGTTTTCGGATACGCAGTATTTT,CASSSSGQFSDTQYF
TRBJ2-7,NA,NA,TRBV9,TGTGCCAGCAGCGCGGACAGCTCCTACGAGCAGTACTTC,CASSADSSYEQYF
TRBJ2-7,NA,few,TRBV29-1,TGCAGCGTTGACCTTTCGGCGGAAACGTACGAGCAGTACTTC,CSVDLSAETYEQYF
TRBJ2-7,TRBD1,NA,TRBV4-1,TGCGCCAGCAGCCAATCCGGGACAGGGGCCTACGAGCAGTACTTC,CASSQSGTGAYEQYF
TRBJ1-1,NA,few,TRBV29-1,TGCAGCGTTGTCGCCAGGTCGAACACTGAAGCTTTCTTT,CSVVARSNTEAFF
TRBJ2-7,TRBD2,NA,TRBV7-9,TGTGCCAGCAGCTTAGCGTTGGCGGGGGGATCCTACGAGCAGTACTTC,CASSLALAGGSYEQYF
TRBJ2-5,TRBD1,NA,TRBV5-4,TGTGCCAGCAGCTTGGGACAGGGTCCCCTCAAAGAGACCCAGTACTTC,CASSLGQGPLKETQYF
TRBJ1-2,TRBD1,NA,TRBV11-2,TGTGCCAGCAGCTTAGCAGATCGCGGGACAGGGGGCTCCTATGGCTACACCTTC,CASSLADRGTGGSYGYTF
TRBJ1-4,TRBD1,few,TRBV6-6,TGTGCCAGTACTTGGACAGGGACTGAAAAACTGTTTTTT,CASTWTGTEKLFF
TRBJ2-6,TRBD1,NA,TRBV4-3,TGCGCCAGCAGCTGGGACAGAAACTCTGGGGCCAACGTCCTGACTTTC,CASSWDRNSGANVLTF
TRBJ2-7,TRBD1,few,TRBV25-1,TGTGCCAGCAGGGACAGGGGCCCCTACGAGCAGTACTTC,CASRDRGPYEQYF
TRBJ2-7,TRBD2,NA,TRBV5-6,TGTGCCAGCACTTCCGGGACTAGCGTCTACGAGCAGTACTTC,CASTSGTSVYEQYF
TRBJ2-7,TRBD1,NA,TRBV4-3,TGCGCCAGCAGCCAGGTACAGGGGAGCTACGAGCAGTACTTC,CASSQVQGSYEQYF
TRBJ2-5,TRBD2,NA,TRBV9,TGTGCCAGCAGCACCCATAGCGGGAGGGCCCGGGAGACCCAGTACTTC,CASSTHSGRARETQYF
TRBJ2-7,TRBD1,NA,TRBV2,TGTGCCAGTACGGCCGGGACAGGGTACTACGAGCAGTACTTC,CASTAGTGYYEQYF
TRBJ2-7,NA,NA,TRBV7-6,TGTGCCAGCAGTCAGGACAGCTACGAGCAGTACTTC,CASSQDSYEQYF
TRBJ1-3,TRBD1,few,TRBV6-6,TGTGCCAGCAGTTACGGGACAGTGCCTGGAAACACCATATATTTT,CASSYGTVPGNTIYF
TRBJ2-7,TRBD1,few,TRBV13,TGTGCCAGCAGCCCTGAGGGACAGCACTACGAGCAGTACTTC,CASSPEGQHYEQYF
TRBJ2-7,TRBD2,few,TRBV5-4,TGTGCCAGCAGCCAAGAGGGCGGGGGGGCTTACGAGCAGTACTTC,CASSQEGGGAYEQYF
TRBJ2-7,TRBD1,NA,TRBV13,TGTGCCAGCAGCTTAGAAGACAGGGCCTACGAGCAGTACTTC,CASSLEDRAYEQYF
TRBJ2-5,NA,once,TRBV16,TGTGCCAGCAGCCAAGCGGGAAAGTTTGAGCAGTACTTC,CASSQAGKFEQYF
TRBJ2-5,NA,NA,TRBV6-1,TGTGCCAGCAGTGAAGCGACAGGCTCGGGCCAAGAGACCCAGTACTTC,CASSEATGSGQETQYF